The rows below give T cell receptor beta chains drawn from one sample of a study of cytomegalovirus exposure and HLA in healthy donors. Assay used: immunoSEQ multiplex PCR; TCRdb lists only in-frame clones, some missing. The sample contains approximately 150,000 clones, roughly 77% of which appear only once. The sequenced sample was PBMCs. All receptors derive from a man aged 25-45 years in good health and CMV-seropositive. The CDR3 runs from the conserved cysteine through the conserved F or W. D genes are given only for firm matches. A clone size is listed for some rows: how often the clone was seen (once, few, many), or a class if it is expanded.

abundance,d_gene,v_gene,len,j_gene,CDR3nt,CDR3aa
.,TRBD1,TRBV27,16,TRBJ2-1,TGTGCCAGCAGCGATCACCTGGGACAGGCCTACAATGAGCAGTTCTTC,CASSDHLGQAYNEQFF
.,.,TRBV2,14,TRBJ1-5,TGTGCCAGCAGTCCGGTTGGGGCCAGGCAGCCCCAGCATTTT,CASSPVGARQPQHF
.,TRBD1,TRBV7-9,15,TRBJ2-1,TGTGCCAGCAGCTTACAGGGGGCGGGGTACAATGAGCAGTTCTTC,CASSLQGAGYNEQFF
.,.,TRBV5-6,14,TRBJ2-7,TGTGCCAGCAGCTGGGGGGTTAGCTCCTACGAGCAGTACTTC,CASSWGVSSYEQYF
.,.,TRBV5-1,11,TRBJ2-3,TGCGCCAGCAGCTCAGGAGATACGCAGTATTTT,CASSSGDTQYF
few,.,TRBV7-9,13,TRBJ1-4,TGTGCCAGCGGGAGTGGAACTAATGAAAAACTGTTTTTT,CASGSGTNEKLFF
.,.,TRBV6-1,18,TRBJ2-5,TGTGCCAGCAGTGAAGATTTACGGTTATACAGTCTCCAAGAGACCCAGTACTTC,CASSEDLRLYSLQETQYF
many,.,TRBV4-3,16,TRBJ2-7,TGCGCCAGCAGCCAAAGTCAGGGGAGTCACTCCTACGAGCAGTACTTC,CASSQSQGSHSYEQYF
few,.,TRBV7-9,10,TRBJ1-1,TGTGCCAGCAGCTCCCGAGACTCGACCTTT,CASSSRDSTF
.,.,TRBV28,15,TRBJ1-1,TGTGCCAGCAGGACCGTGGCAGGGGCTTACACTGAAGCTTTCTTT,CASRTVAGAYTEAFF
.,TRBD1,TRBV6-1,15,TRBJ2-5,TGTGCCAGCACCGAAGTAGTGTCAGGGGGCGAGACCCAGTACTTC,CASTEVVSGGETQYF
.,.,TRBV7-3,16,TRBJ2-2,TGTGCCAGCAGCTTAACAGGGACACATTTCACCGGGGAGCTGTTTTTT,CASSLTGTHFTGELFF
.,TRBD1,TRBV7-6,14,TRBJ2-7,TGTGCCAGCAGCTTCCAGGGGGCGGACTACGAGCAGTACTTC,CASSFQGADYEQYF
once,.,TRBV28,16,TRBJ1-5,TGTGCCAGCAGTTTACGACTCTTTGATAGCAATCAGCCCCAGCATTTT,CASSLRLFDSNQPQHF
.,.,TRBV6-4,13,TRBJ2-1,TGTGCCAGCAGTGACTCGAACGCCGCGGAGCAGTTCTTC,CASSDSNAAEQFF
.,.,TRBV28,16,TRBJ1-6,TGTGCCAGCAGTTGGGTATTGGGCAGAGTCGGTTCACCCCTCCACTTT,CASSWVLGRVGSPLHF
.,TRBD1,TRBV9,14,TRBJ1-2,TGTGCCAGCAGCTCTGGACAGGGCAACTATGGCTACACCTTC,CASSSGQGNYGYTF
.,.,TRBV7-9,15,TRBJ2-7,TGTGCCAGCAGCTTAAGTCTTCGGAGCTCCTACGAGCAGTACTTC,CASSLSLRSSYEQYF
.,.,TRBV2,13,TRBJ1-2,TGTGCCAGCAGTCGCTCGGTTTATTATGGCTACACCTTC,CASSRSVYYGYTF
.,TRBD1,TRBV7-2,14,TRBJ2-7,TGTGCCAGCAGCCCAGACAGGGGACCTTACGAGCAGTACTTC,CASSPDRGPYEQYF
few,.,TRBV16,16,TRBJ2-7,TGTGCCAGCAGCCAATTGTCGCGGGGTTCCTCCTACGAGCAGTACTTC,CASSQLSRGSSYEQYF
few,.,TRBV25-1,14,TRBJ2-7,TGTGCCAGCAGTGCGGTGACGGGAGCCTACGAGCAGTACTTC,CASSAVTGAYEQYF
.,.,TRBV19,13,TRBJ1-3,TGTGCCAGTAGTAGCAGAGGTCGGGACACCATATATTTT,CASSSRGRDTIYF
.,.,TRBV4-1,15,TRBJ2-7,TGCGCCAGCAGCCAAGACCTGCGGGCGGCCTACGAGCAGTACTTC,CASSQDLRAAYEQYF
.,TRBD1,TRBV2,14,TRBJ1-2,TGTGCCAGCAGTGGGGACAGGGATTACTATGGCTACACCTTC,CASSGDRDYYGYTF
.,TRBD2,TRBV7-9,15,TRBJ2-3,TGTGCCAGCACTTTCGGGACTAGCGGAACAGATACGCAGTATTTT,CASTFGTSGTDTQYF
.,.,TRBV19,15,TRBJ2-2,TGTGCCAGTAGTGTCCAGGGGTGGGGCACCGGGGAGCTGTTTTTT,CASSVQGWGTGELFF
.,.,TRBV7-9,13,TRBJ2-1,TGTGCCAGCAGCTCCCCCTCGTACAATGAGCAGTTCTTC,CASSSPSYNEQFF
.,.,TRBV28,16,TRBJ2-2,TGTGCCAGCAGTTACCCAGGGGGGACCGGTGGCGGGGAGCTGTTTTTT,CASSYPGGTGGGELFF
.,TRBD1,TRBV27,18,TRBJ1-6,TGTGCCAGCAGTTTTCTCCAACCATACAGGGGTGGGGATTCACCCCTCCACTTT,CASSFLQPYRGGDSPLHF
.,TRBD1,TRBV19,15,TRBJ2-2,TGTGCCAGTAGTATAACGGGACAGGGGTCCGGGGAGCTGTTTTTT,CASSITGQGSGELFF
.,.,TRBV4-1,13,TRBJ2-7,TGCGCCAGCAGCCCCGCTGGGGGGTACGAGCAGTACTTC,CASSPAGGYEQYF
.,TRBD2,TRBV7-9,13,TRBJ2-5,TGTGCCAGCTCGGGACTAGCGGAAGAGACCCAGTACTTC,CASSGLAEETQYF
.,.,TRBV19,14,TRBJ2-3,TGTGCCAGTAGTATAGGGGCTCCGTCAGATACGCAGTATTTT,CASSIGAPSDTQYF
.,TRBD2,TRBV7-2,16,TRBJ2-3,TGTGCCAGCAGCTTAAAACTAGCGGGGGGCATAGATACGCAGTATTTT,CASSLKLAGGIDTQYF
.,TRBD2,TRBV2,14,TRBJ2-5,TGTGCCAGCACAACACAGCGGGGCGAAGAGACCCAGTACTTC,CASTTQRGEETQYF
.,.,TRBV5-1,13,TRBJ2-1,TGCGCCAGCAGCCGAACGGGGGACAATGAGCAGTTCTTC,CASSRTGDNEQFF
.,TRBD1,TRBV7-2,15,TRBJ2-2,TGTGCCAGCAGCCAAACAGGGGGCAACACCGGGGAGCTGTTTTTT,CASSQTGGNTGELFF
few,TRBD1,TRBV9,16,TRBJ2-2,TGTGCCAGCAGCGGAGGGACAGGGCCGAACACCGGGGAGCTGTTTTTT,CASSGGTGPNTGELFF
.,TRBD1,TRBV28,12,TRBJ2-3,TGTGCAGCAGGGGGTAGCACAGATACGCAGTATTTT,CAAGGSTDTQYF
.,.,TRBV19,15,TRBJ1-5,TGTGCCAGTAGTATATGGGGCTTTAGCAATCAGCCCCAGCATTTT,CASSIWGFSNQPQHF
.,TRBD1,TRBV14,12,TRBJ2-1,TGTGCCAGCGGGGACAGGGGGCCTAAGCAGTTCTTC,CASGDRGPKQFF
.,.,TRBV6-7,15,TRBJ1-5,TGTGCCAGCAGTTGGGCCGCGATGAGCAATCAGCCCCAGCATTTT,CASSWAAMSNQPQHF